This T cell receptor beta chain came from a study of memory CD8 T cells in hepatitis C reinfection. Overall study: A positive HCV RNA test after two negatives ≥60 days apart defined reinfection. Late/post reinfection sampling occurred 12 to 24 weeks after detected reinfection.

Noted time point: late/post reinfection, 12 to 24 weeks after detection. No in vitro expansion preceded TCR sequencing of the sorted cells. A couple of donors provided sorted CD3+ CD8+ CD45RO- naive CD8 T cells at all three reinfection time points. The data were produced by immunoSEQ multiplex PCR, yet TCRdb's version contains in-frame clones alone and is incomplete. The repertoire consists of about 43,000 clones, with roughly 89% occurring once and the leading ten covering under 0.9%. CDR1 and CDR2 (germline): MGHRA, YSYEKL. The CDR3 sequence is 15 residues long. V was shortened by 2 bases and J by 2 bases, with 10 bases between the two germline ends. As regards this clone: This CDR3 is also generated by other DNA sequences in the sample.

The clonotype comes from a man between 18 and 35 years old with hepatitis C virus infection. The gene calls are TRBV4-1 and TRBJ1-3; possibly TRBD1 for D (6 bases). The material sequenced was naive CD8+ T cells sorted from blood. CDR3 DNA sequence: TGCGCCAGCAGCCAACTAGGACAGCCTGGAAACACCATATATTTT. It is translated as CASSQLGQPGNTIYF.